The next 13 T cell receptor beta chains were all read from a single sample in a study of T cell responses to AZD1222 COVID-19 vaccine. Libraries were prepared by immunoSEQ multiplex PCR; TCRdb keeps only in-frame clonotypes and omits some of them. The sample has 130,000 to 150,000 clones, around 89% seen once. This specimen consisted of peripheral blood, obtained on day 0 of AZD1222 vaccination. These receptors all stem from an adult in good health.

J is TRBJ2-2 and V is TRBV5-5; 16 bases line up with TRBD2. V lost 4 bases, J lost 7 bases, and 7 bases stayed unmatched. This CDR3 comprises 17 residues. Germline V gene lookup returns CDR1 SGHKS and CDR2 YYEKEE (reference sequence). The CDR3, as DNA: TGTGCCAGCAGCGCGGGACTAGCGGGGGGGCCCGACGGGGAGCTGTTTTTT. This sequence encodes CASSAGLAGGPDGELFF.

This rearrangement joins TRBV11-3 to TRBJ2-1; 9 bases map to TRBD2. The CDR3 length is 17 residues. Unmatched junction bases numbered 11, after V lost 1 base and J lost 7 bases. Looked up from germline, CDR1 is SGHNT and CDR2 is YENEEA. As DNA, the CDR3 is TGTGCCAGCAGCTTAGGGCCCCAAGCGGGGGGCCAAAATGAGCAGTTCTTC. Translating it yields CASSLGPQAGGQNEQFF.

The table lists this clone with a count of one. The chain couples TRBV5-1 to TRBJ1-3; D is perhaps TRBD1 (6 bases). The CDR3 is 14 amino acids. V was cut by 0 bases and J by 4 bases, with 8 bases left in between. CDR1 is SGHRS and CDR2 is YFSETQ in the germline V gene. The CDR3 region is CASSLAGDGNTIYF. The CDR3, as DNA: TGCGCCAGCAGCTTGGCAGGGGACGGAAACACCATATATTTT.

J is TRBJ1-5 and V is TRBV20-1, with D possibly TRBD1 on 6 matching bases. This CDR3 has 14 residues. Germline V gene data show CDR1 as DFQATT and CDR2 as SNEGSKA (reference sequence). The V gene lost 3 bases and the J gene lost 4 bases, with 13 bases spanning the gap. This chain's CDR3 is CSASFQGRNQPQHF. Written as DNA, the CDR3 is TGCAGTGCTAGTTTCCAGGGGCGGAATCAGCCCCAGCATTTT.

CDR3 nucleotides: TGTGCCAGCAGCCGCGGGTCAGCAGATACGCAGTATTTT. Translating gives CASSRGSADTQYF. The chain combines TRBV3-1 (or the pseudogene TRBV3-2) with TRBJ2-3, with a possible D match to TRBD2 (5 bases). V dropped 4 bases and J dropped 4 bases, with 9 bases sitting between them. Germline CDR1 is LGHDT and CDR2 is YNNKEL (reference sequence). CDR3 length equals 13 residues.

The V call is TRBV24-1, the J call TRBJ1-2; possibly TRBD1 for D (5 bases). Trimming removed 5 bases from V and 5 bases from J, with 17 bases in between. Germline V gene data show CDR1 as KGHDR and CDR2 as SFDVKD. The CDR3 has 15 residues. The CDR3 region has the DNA TGTGCCACCAGTGTGGAAGGTCCGAGGGGTTATGGCTACACCTTC. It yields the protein CATSVEGPRGYGYTF.

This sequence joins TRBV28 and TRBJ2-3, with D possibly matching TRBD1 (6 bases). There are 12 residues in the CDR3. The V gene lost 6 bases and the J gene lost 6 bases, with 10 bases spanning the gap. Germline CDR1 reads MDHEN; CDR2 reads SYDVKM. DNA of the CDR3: TGTGCCAGCAGGGAGACAGGCGATACGCAGTATTTT. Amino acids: CASRETGDTQYF.

The CDR3 sequence: CASSQGILNQPQHF. The CDR3 region has the DNA TGTGCCAGCAGTCAGGGGATCCTCAATCAGCCCCAGCATTTT. This chain links TRBV6-5 with TRBJ1-5, with D perhaps matching TRBD1 (6 bases). The CDR3 contains 14 residues. The V gene's germline CDR1 is MNHEY and CDR2 SVGAGI. Trimming stripped 5 bases from V and 3 bases from J, with 11 bases between.

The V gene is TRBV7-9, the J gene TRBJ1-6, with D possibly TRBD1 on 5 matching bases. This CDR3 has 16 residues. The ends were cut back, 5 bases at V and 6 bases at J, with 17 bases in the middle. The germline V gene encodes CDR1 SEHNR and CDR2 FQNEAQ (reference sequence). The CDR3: CASSPTPQGPNSPLHF. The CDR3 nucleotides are TGTGCCAGCAGCCCCACCCCCCAGGGTCCTAATTCACCCCTCCACTTT.

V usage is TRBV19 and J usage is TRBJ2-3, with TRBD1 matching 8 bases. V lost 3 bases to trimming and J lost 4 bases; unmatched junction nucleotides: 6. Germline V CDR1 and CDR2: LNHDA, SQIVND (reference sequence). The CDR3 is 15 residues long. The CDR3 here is CASSIAGGPADTQYF. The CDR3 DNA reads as TGTGCCAGTAGTATTGCAGGGGGCCCCGCAGATACGCAGTATTTT.

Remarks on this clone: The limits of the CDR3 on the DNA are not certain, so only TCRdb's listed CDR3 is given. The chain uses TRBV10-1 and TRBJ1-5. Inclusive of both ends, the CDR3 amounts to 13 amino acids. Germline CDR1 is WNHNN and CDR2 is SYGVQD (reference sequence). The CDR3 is CASSERTFGAQHF.

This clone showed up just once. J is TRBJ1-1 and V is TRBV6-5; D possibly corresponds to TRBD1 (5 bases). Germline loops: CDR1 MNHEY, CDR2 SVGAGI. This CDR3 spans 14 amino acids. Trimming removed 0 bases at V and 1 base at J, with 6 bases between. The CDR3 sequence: CASSYSTANTEAFF. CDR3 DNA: TGTGCCAGCAGTTACTCGACAGCGAACACTGAAGCTTTCTTT.

DNA of the CDR3: TGTGCCACCAGCAGAGAGGGCTTGGACAGTATGAAGAACACTGAAGCTTTCTTT. Translated: CATSREGLDSMKNTEAFF. The rearrangement links TRBV15 to TRBJ1-1; tentatively, D is TRBD1 (6 bases). Per germline, CDR1 LNHNV and CDR2 YYDKDF (reference sequence). V was shortened by 0 bases and J by 1 base, with 18 bases between the two germline ends. CDR3 length: 18 amino acids.